The present T cell receptor beta chain was sequenced within a study of blood T cell repertoires in COVID-19. Study-level information: The United States, Italy and Spain supplied acute and convalescent COVID-19 samples.

CDR3 size: 14 residues. Per germline, CDR1 LNHDA and CDR2 SQIVND (reference sequence). V lost 6 bases, J lost 4 bases, and 7 bases stayed unmatched. In the authors' workflow: Reference gene primer amplification yielded estimated nucleated cell counts. Profiled with immunoSEQ multiplex PCR; TCRdb holds only in-frame clones, not every one. V, J and clone size are those of that table, while D and trimming were read from the DNA. This sample has roughly 140,000 clones, with approximately 78% found just once. V is TRBV19 and J is TRBJ2-7; 9 bases line up with TRBD1. This receptor was taken from a woman of 80 years or more with acute or convalescent COVID-19. The material sequenced was peripheral blood. The CDR3, as DNA: TGTGCCAGTAGCACCGGGACAGGGTCTTACGAGCAGTACTTC. Its translation: CASSTGTGSYEQYF.